This entry is about one T cell receptor (beta chain). The antigen is unknown. Germline CDR1 ENHRY, CDR2 SYGVKD. J gave up 1 base and V 8 bases, and 6 bases lay outside the gene matches. This CDR3 has 14 residues. These data are taken from a study of PD-1 blockade in classical Hodgkin lymphoma. Notes on the study in general: As was reported, newly diagnosed patients showed lower baseline TCR diversity than healthy donors did.

Time point denoted: cycle 4 day 1 (C4D1), after 5 to 7 weeks of nivolumab. The patients all showed relapse after autologous stem cell transplantation, while their brentuximab vedotin exposure varied. Negative selection with magnetic separation was used to purify CD4+ T cells from thawed PBMCs. Assay used: immunoSEQ multiplex PCR; TCRdb lists only in-frame clones, some missing. The sample yields some 9,500 clones, 75% seen once. The chain is built from TRBV10-3 and TRBJ1-1; 8 bases line up with TRBD1. The TCR was taken from a human donor with classical Hodgkin lymphoma. This specimen was CD4+ T cells from blood, taken before the fourth cycle of nivolumab. Written as DNA, the CDR3 is TGTGCCATCGGTCGGCAGGGGGCGAACACTGAAGCTTTCTTT. Its protein is CAIGRQGANTEAFF.